These T cell receptor beta chains were read from a single sample in a study of read filtering for tumor transcriptome and immune sequencing. TCRdb reanalysed the reads using MiXCR and keeps one entry per CDR3 protein. This table holds about 50,000 distinct CDR3 sequences, approximately 18% found once. The sample consisted of a population of CD138-negative cells sorted from bone marrow. These receptors were obtained from a donor over 35 with multiple myeloma. CDR3s include the opening cysteine and the closing phenylalanine or tryptophan. Each record gives: CDR3 DNA, CDR3 protein, D gene, clone size, J gene, V gene. A D gene is named only where the DNA matches it firmly. A row's size may be missing; if present it is once, few, many or a size class.

cdr3_nt: TGTGCCAGCAGTCCCGGGACAGGGGTCCGGGAGCAGTACTTC; cdr3_aa: CASSPGTGVREQYF; d_call: TRBD1; clone_size: NA; j_call: TRBJ2-7; v_call: TRBV27
cdr3_nt: TGCAGCGTCCTGACTAGCGGGAGCACAGATACGCAGTATTTT; cdr3_aa: CSVLTSGSTDTQYF; d_call: TRBD2; clone_size: many; j_call: TRBJ2-3; v_call: TRBV29-1
cdr3_nt: TGCAGTGCTAGAGTTCCCGGACTAGAGACCCAGTACTTC; cdr3_aa: CSARVPGLETQYF; d_call: NA; clone_size: many; j_call: TRBJ2-5; v_call: TRBV20-1
cdr3_nt: TGTGCCAGCACCATAACAGCGGAGACCAGATACAATGAGCAGTTCTTT; cdr3_aa: CASTITAETRYNEQFF; d_call: NA; clone_size: NA; j_call: TRBJ2-1; v_call: TRBV6-5
cdr3_nt: TGTGCCAGCGTTCGGCCCCAGCATTTT; cdr3_aa: CASVRPQHF; d_call: NA; clone_size: many; j_call: TRBJ1-5; v_call: TRBV6-5
cdr3_nt: TGTGCCAGCAGTGTAACTAGCGGGTATATCGATGAGCAGTTCTTC; cdr3_aa: CASSVTSGYIDEQFF; d_call: TRBD2; clone_size: many; j_call: TRBJ2-1; v_call: TRBV6-1
cdr3_nt: TGCGCCAGCAGCTCGGAATCCTTTGGGGCCAACGTCCTGACTTTC; cdr3_aa: CASSSESFGANVLTF; d_call: NA; clone_size: many; j_call: TRBJ2-6; v_call: TRBV5-1
cdr3_nt: TGTGCCAGTAGTAGGCCCCGAGCTAGCGGGAGCCCCAATGAGCAGTTCTTC; cdr3_aa: CASSRPRASGSPNEQFF; d_call: TRBD2; clone_size: NA; j_call: TRBJ2-1; v_call: TRBV19
cdr3_nt: TGTGCCAGCAGCTTTTTTGGCGGGAACTCCTACAATGAGCAGTTCTTC; cdr3_aa: CASSFFGGNSYNEQFF; d_call: NA; clone_size: NA; j_call: TRBJ2-1; v_call: TRBV5-6
cdr3_nt: TGTGCCAGCAGCTTCCCGGGTACCACTGAAGCTTTCTTT; cdr3_aa: CASSFPGTTEAFF; d_call: NA; clone_size: many; j_call: TRBJ1-1; v_call: TRBV7-9
cdr3_nt: TGTGCCAGCAGCGCCAGACAGGAAAAACTGTTTTTT; cdr3_aa: CASSARQEKLFF; d_call: NA; clone_size: many; j_call: TRBJ1-4; v_call: TRBV7-9
cdr3_nt: TGTGCCAGCGGGATAGCGGGGGTGAACTTC; cdr3_aa: CASGIAGVNF; d_call: NA; clone_size: many; j_call: TRBJ2-7; v_call: TRBV21-1
cdr3_nt: TGTGCCAGCAGCGTAGGGTCCAGGCGGGACCAAGAGACCCAGTACTTC; cdr3_aa: CASSVGSRRDQETQYF; d_call: NA; clone_size: NA; j_call: TRBJ2-5; v_call: TRBV9
cdr3_nt: TGCGCCAGCAGCTTGACTACAACTAGCGGGAGAAGGGGGGAGACCCAGTACTTC; cdr3_aa: CASSLTTTSGRRGETQYF; d_call: TRBD2; clone_size: many; j_call: TRBJ2-5; v_call: TRBV5-1
cdr3_nt: TGTGCCAGCAGCTTGATGTCAGGGAGGAACCAAGAGACCCAGTACTTC; cdr3_aa: CASSLMSGRNQETQYF; d_call: NA; clone_size: NA; j_call: TRBJ2-5; v_call: TRBV5-4
cdr3_nt: TGTGCCAGCAGTGAAGGTGGATCGCGGCTTGTAAACAATGAGCAGTTCTTC; cdr3_aa: CASSEGGSRLVNNEQFF; d_call: NA; clone_size: many; j_call: TRBJ2-1; v_call: TRBV25-1